This note documents a single T cell receptor beta chain sequence. This specimen belongs to a study of blood T cell repertoires in COVID-19. Study background: The study drew acute and convalescent COVID-19 samples from the United States, Italy and Spain.

The germline CDR1 and CDR2 sequences are GTSNPN and SVGIG (reference sequence). The length of the CDR3 is 13 residues. V shed 3 bases and J 5 bases; nucleotides not matched to a gene: 5. Original processing notes: Using reference gene primer amplification, nucleated cell counts were estimated. Assay: immunoSEQ multiplex PCR; the TCRdb copy retains only in-frame clones and omits some. That table is the source of V, J and clone size, and D and trimming were worked out from the DNA. The table lists approximately 200,000 clones, 65% to 85% of them singletons, with around 7.5% in the top ten. This chain connects TRBV30 to TRBJ2-5; 8 nucleotides match TRBD1. The sequence was collected from a man aged 35-49 years who had recovered from COVID-19. The sequenced material came from PBMCs or T cells enriched from blood (not recorded which). In DNA, the CDR3 is TGTGCCTGGAGCCCAGGGGGCTTGGAGACCCAGTACTTC. This gives the protein CAWSPGGLETQYF.